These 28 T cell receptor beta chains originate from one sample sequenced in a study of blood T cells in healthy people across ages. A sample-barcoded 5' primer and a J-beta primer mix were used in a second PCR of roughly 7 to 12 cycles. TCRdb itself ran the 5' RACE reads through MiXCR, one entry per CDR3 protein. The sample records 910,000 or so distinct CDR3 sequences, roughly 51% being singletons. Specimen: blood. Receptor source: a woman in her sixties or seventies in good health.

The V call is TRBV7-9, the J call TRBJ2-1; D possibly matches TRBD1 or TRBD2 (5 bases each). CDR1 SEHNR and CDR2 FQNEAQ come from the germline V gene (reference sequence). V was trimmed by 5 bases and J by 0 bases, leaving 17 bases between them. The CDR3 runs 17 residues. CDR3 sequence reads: CASSRPAPGSSYNEQFF. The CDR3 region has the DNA TGTGCCAGCAGCCGCCCCGCCCCAGGGAGCTCCTACAATGAGCAGTTCTTC.

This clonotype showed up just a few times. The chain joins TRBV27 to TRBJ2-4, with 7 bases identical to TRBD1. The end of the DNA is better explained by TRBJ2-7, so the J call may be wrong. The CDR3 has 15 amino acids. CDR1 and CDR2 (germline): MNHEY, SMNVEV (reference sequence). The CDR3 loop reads CASSYKPGQNYEQYF. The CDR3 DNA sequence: TGTGCCAGCAGTTACAAGCCGGGACAGAACTACGAGCAGTACTTC.

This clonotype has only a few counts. CDR3 nucleotides: TGTGCCACCAGTGATTCGGGACCTCTGGGGACCCAGTACTTC. It is translated as CATSDSGPLGTQYF. The chain recombines TRBV24-1 with TRBJ2-5, with D perhaps given as TRBD1 or TRBD2 (5 bases each). There are 14 residues in the CDR3. V lost 2 bases and J 7 bases, leaving 13 bases between the germline ends. CDR1 and CDR2 (germline): KGHDR, SFDVKD.

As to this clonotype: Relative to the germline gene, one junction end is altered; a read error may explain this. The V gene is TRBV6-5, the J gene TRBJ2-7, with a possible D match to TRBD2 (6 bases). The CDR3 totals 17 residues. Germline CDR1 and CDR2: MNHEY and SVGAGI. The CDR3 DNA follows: TGTGCCAGCAGTTACTCGTTTTCCCCAGCGGGTGACTACAAGCAGTACTTC. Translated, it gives CASSYSFSPAGDYKQYF.

CDR3 DNA sequence: TGTGCCAGCGCTGGGACACGAAGCGAGCAGTACTTC. Its protein product is CASAGTRSEQYF. This sequence joins TRBV28 and TRBJ2-7, with TRBD1 as a possible D gene (6 bases). Trimming stripped 8 bases from V and 6 bases from J, with 14 bases between. This CDR3 contains 12 residues. CDR1 and CDR2 (germline): MDHEN, SYDVKM.

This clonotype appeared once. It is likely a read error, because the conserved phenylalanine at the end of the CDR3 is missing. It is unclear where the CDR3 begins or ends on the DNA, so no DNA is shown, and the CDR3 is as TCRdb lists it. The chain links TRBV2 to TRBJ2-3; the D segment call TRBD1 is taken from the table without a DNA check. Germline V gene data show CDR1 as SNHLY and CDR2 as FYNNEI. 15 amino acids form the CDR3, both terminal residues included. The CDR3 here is CASSDGGSIRPQRYV.

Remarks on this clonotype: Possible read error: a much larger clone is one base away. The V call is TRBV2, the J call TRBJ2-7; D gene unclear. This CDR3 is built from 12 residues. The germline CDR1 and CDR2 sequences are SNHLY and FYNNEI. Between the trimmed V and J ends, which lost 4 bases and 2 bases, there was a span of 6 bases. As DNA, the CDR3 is TGTGCCAGCAGTGCCCAGGCCTACGAGCAGTACTTC. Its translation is CASSAQAYEQYF.

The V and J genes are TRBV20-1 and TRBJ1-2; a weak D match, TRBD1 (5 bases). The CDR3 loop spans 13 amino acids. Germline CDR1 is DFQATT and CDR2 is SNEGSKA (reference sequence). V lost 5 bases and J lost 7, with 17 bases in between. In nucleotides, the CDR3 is TGCAGTGCTGGGGGTGGGGTCTTGTGTGGCTACACCTTC. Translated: CSAGGGVLCGYTF.

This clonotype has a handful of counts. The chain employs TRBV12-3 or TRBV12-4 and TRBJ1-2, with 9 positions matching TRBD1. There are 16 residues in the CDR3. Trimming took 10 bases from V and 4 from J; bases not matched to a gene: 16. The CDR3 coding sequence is TGTGCCATCGGGGGCCTAGGACAGGGGCACGCCTATGGCTACACCTTC. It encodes CAIGGLGQGHAYGYTF.

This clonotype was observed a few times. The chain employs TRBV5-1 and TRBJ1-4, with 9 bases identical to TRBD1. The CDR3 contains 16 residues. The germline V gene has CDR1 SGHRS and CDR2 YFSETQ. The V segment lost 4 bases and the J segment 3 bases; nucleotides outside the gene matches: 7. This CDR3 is CASSLRDRVANEKLFF. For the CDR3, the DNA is TGCGCCAGCAGCCTCCGGGACAGGGTTGCTAATGAAAAACTGTTTTTT.

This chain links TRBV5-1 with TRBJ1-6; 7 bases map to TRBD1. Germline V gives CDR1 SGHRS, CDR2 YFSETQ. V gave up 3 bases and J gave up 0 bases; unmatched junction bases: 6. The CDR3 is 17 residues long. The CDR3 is CASSSTGWSSYNSPLHF. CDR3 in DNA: TGCGCCAGCAGCTCGACAGGGTGGAGCTCCTATAATTCACCCCTCCACTTT.

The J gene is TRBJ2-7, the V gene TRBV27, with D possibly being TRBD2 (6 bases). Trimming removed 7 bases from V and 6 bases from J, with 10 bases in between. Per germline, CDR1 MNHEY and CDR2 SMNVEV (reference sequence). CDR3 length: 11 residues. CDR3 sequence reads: CASTLASEQYF. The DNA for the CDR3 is TGTGCCAGCACACTAGCATCCGAGCAGTACTTC.

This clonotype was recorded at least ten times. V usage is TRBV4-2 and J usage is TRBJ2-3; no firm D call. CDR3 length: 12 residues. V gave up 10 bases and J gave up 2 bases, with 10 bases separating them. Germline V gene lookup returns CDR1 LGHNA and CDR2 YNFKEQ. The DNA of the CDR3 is TGTGCCACCGGGTCCTACACAGATACGCAGTATTTT. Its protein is CATGSYTDTQYF.

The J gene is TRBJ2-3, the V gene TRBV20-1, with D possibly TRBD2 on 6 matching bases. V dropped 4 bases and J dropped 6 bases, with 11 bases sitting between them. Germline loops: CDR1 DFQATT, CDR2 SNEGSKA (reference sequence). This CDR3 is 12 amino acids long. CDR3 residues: CSATSDEDTQYF. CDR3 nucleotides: TGCAGTGCTACTAGCGATGAGGATACGCAGTATTTT.

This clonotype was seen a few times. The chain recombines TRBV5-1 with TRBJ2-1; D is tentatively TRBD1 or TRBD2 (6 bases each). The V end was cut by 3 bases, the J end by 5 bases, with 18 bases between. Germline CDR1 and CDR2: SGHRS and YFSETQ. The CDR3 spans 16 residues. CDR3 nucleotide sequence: TGCGCCAGCAGCTCTGGAGGACGGGGGCGGGACAATGAGCAGTTCTTC. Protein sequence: CASSSGGRGRDNEQFF.

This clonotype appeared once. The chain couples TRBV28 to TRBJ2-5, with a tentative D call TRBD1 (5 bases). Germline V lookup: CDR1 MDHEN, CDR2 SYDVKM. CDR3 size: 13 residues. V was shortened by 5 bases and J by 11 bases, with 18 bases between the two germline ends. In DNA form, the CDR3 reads TGTGCCAGCAGTGCAGGGCAGGGTGGCAAGCAGTACTTC. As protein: CASSAGQGGKQYF.

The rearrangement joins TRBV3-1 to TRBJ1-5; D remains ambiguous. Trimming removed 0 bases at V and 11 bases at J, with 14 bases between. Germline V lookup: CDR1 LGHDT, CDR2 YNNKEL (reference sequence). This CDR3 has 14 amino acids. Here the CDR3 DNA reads TGTGCCAGCAGCCAAGATCTCGGCCGTGGGGCCCAGCATTTT. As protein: CASSQDLGRGAQHF.

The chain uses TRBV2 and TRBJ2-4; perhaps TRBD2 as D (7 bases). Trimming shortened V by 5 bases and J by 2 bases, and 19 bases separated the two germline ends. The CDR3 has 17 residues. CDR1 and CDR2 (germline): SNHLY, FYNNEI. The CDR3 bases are TGTGCCAGCAGTCAAAATGGCGGGGGCGCAACCAAAAACATTCAGTACTTC. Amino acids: CASSQNGGGATKNIQYF.

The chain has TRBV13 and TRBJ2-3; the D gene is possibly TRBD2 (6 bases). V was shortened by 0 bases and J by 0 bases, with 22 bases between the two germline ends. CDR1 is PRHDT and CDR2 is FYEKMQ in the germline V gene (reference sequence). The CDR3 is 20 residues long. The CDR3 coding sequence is TGTGCCAGCAGCTTAGGAGAACCAAAAATCTTGCGGGGAAGCACAGATACGCAGTATTTT. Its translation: CASSLGEPKILRGSTDTQYF.

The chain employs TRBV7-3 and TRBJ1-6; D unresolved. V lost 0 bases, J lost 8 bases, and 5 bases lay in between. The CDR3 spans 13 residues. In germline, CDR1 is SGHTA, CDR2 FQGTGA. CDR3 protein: CASSLTSDSPLHF. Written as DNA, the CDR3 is TGTGCCAGCAGCTTAACTTCGGATTCACCCCTCCACTTT.

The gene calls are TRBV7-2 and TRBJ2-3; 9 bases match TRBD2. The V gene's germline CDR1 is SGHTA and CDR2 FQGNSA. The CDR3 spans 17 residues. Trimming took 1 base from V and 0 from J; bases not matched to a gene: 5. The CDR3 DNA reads TGTGCCAGCAGCTTAGAAGGGACTAGCAAGAGCACAGATACGCAGTATTTT. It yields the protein CASSLEGTSKSTDTQYF.

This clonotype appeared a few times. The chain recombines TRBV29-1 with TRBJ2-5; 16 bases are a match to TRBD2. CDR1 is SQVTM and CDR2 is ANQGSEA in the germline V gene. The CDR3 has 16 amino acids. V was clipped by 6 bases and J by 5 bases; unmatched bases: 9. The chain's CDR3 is CSVTPGLAGGGETQYF. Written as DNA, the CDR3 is TGCAGCGTGACACCGGGACTAGCGGGAGGGGGGGAGACCCAGTACTTC.

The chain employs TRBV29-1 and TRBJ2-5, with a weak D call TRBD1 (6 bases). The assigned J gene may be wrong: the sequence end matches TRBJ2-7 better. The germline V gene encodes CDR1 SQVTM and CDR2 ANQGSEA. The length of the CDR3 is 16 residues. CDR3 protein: CSVAGTGQRRTNEQYF. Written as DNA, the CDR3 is TGCAGCGTGGCCGGGACGGGACAAAGACGAACAAACGAGCAGTACTTC.

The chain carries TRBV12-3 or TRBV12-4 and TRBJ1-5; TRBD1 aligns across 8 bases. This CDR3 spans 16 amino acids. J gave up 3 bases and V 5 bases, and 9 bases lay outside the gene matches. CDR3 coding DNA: TGTGCCAGCAGTCGTAGTCAGGGGGCAAACAATCAGCCCCAGCATTTT. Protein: CASSRSQGANNQPQHF.

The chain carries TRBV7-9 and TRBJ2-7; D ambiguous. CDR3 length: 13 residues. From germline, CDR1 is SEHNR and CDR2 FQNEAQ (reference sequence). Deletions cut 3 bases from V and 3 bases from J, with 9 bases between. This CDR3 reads CASSFGALYEQYF. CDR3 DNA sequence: TGTGCCAGCAGCTTTGGAGCCCTCTACGAGCAGTACTTC.

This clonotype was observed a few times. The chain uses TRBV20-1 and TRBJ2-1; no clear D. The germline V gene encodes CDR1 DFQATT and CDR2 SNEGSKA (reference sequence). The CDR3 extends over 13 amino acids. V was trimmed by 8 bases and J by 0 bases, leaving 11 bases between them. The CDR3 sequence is CSPTISSYNEQFF. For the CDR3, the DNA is TGCAGTCCCACGATAAGCTCCTACAATGAGCAGTTCTTC.

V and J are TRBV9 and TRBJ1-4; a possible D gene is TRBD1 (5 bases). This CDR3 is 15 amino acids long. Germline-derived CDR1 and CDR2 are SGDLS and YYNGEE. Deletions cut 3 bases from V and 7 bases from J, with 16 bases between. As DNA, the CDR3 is TGTGCCAGCAGCGGCCCCGGGACCTTGGGTGAAAAACTGTTTTTT. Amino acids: CASSGPGTLGEKLFF.

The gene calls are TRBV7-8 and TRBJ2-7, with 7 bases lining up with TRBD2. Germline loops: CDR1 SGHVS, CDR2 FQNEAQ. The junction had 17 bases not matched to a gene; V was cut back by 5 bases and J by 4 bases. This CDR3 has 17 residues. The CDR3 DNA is TGTGCCAGCAGCCAAGAGGGCCTAGCGGTCTATGGATACGAGCAGTACTTC. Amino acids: CASSQEGLAVYGYEQYF. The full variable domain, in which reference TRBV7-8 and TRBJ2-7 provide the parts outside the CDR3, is GAGVSQSPRYKVAKRGQDVALRCDPISGHVSLFWYQQALGQGPEFLTYFQNEAQLDKSGLPSDRFFAERPEGSVSTLKIQRTQQEDSAVYLCASSQEGLAVYGYEQYFGPGTRLTVT.